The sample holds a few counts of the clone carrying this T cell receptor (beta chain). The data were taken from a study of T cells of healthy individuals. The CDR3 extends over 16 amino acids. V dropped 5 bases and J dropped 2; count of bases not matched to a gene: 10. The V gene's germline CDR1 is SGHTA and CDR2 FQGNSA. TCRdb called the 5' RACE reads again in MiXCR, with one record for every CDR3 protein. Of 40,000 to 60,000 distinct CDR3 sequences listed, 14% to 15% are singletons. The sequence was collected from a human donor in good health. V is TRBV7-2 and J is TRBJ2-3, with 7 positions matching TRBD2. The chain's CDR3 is CASSLEASGYTDTQYF. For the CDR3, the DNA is TGTGCCAGCAGCCTTGAGGCTAGCGGTTACACAGATACGCAGTATTTT.